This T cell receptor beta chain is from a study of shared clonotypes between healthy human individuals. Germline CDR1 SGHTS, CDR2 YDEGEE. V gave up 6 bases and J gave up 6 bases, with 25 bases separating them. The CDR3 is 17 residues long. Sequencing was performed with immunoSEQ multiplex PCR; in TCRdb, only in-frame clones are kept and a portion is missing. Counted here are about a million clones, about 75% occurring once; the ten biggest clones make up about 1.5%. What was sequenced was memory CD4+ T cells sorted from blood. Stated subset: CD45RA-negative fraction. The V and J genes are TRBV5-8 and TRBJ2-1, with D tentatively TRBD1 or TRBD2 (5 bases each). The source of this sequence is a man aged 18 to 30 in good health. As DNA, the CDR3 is TGTGCCAGCAACCCGGATGGGGGTCCTCCCCGTGGCAATGAGCAGTTCTTC. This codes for CASNPDGGPPRGNEQFF.